This entry is about one T cell receptor beta chain. The data stem from a study of blood T cell repertoires in COVID-19. Whole-study context: The United States, Italy and Spain were the sources of the acute and convalescent COVID-19 samples. Sample material is recorded as cDNA or gDNA derived from T cells, B-cell-depleted T cells, or PBMCs.

Germline V lookup: CDR1 SGHAT, CDR2 FQNNGV. The CDR3 is 16 residues long. The germline V and J ends were trimmed by 1 base and 1 base, with 10 bases remaining between them. The authors' processing: Cell counts per sample came from amplifying reference gene primers. Method: immunoSEQ multiplex PCR; TCRdb's copy keeps in-frame clones and lacks some. D and trimming were read from the DNA, whereas the V and J calls and clone size are those reported in that table. The data contain about 10,000 clones, nearly 90% of them seen just once; the ten biggest clones take up approximately 6%. This TCR was recovered from a human donor in a cohort sampled during active COVID-19. The J gene is TRBJ2-2, the V gene TRBV11-2; the D is unclear. The sequencing sample was made of peripheral blood. CDR3 DNA: TGTGCCAGCAGCTTAGTCCAACGGTGGAACACCGGGGAGCTGTTTTTT. Its protein product is CASSLVQRWNTGELFF.